This T cell receptor (beta chain) was recovered during a study of control samples from healthy donors and cancer patients. Measured with immunoSEQ multiplex PCR; TCRdb has only the in-frame clones, and not every one. The repertoire holds 89,000 or so clones, with around 87% as singletons. The V gene lost 0 bases and the J gene lost 0 bases, with 9 bases spanning the gap. The CDR3 length is 15 residues. Germline-derived CDR1 and CDR2 are SGHRS and YFSETQ. V gene TRBV5-1 combines with J gene TRBJ1-1; D not resolved. This TCR came from a man aged 45-65 years in good health. Sequenced: blood. The CDR3 reads CASSLAGNMNTEAFF. The CDR3 nucleotides read TGCGCCAGCAGCTTGGCAGGTAACATGAACACTGAAGCTTTCTTT.